This T cell receptor beta chain was sequenced for a study of T cells in Graves' hyperthyroidism and ophthalmopathy. As concerns this clonotype: What it binds is unknown.

From RNA transcripts, TCR beta CDR3 regions were amplified. The TCR CDR3 was amplified in a first-round RT-PCR using the HTBI primer set. Via MiXCR, TCRdb re-called the multiplex PCR reads, giving one row per CDR3 protein. The table lists approximately 570,000 distinct CDR3 sequences, roughly 21% of them singletons. Study-wide results and caveats: Most clonotypes expanded in thyroid above 0.001 were likewise present in blood.

The receptor's source is a middle-aged man with Graves' ophthalmopathy. Sequenced sample: blood.

The CDR3 loop reads CASRFGTSYEQYF. The CDR3 DNA reads as TGTGCCAGCAGGTTTGGAACTTCCTACGAGCAGTACTTC. The genes are TRBV2 and TRBJ2-7; D ambiguous. Germline values: CDR1 SNHLY, CDR2 FYNNEI. Trimming cost V 6 bases and J 1 base, with 10 bases left between them. This CDR3 is 13 amino acids long.